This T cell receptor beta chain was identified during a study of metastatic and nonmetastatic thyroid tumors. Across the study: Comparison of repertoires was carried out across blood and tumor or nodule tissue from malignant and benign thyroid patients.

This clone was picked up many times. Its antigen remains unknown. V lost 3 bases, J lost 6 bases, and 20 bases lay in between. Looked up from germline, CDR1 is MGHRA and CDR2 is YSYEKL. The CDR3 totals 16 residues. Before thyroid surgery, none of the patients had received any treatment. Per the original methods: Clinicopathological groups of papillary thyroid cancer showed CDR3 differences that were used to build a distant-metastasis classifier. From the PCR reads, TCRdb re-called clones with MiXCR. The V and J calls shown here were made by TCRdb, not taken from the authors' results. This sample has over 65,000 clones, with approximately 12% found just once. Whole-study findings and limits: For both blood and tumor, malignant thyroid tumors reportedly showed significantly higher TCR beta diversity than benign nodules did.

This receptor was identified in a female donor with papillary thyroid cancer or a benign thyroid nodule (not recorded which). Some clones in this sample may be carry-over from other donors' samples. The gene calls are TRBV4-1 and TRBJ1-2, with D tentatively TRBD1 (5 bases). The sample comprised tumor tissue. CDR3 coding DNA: TGCGCCAGCAGCCATGCCGGTGGGGCCACCGACGATGGCTACACCTTC. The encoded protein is CASSHAGGATDDGYTF.